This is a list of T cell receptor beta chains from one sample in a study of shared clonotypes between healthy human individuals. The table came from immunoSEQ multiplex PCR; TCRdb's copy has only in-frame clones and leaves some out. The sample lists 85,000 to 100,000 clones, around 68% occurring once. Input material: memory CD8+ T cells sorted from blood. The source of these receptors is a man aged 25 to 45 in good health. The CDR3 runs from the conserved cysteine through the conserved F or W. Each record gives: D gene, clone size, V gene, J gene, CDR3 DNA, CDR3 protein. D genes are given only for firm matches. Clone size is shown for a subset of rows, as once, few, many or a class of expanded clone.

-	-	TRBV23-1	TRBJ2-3	TGCGCCAGCAGTCAATCGAACGGTAGCCGCTGCACAGATACGCAGTATTTT	CASSQSNGSRCTDTQYF
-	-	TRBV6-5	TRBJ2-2	TGTGCCAGCAAAACAGGGACCGGGGAGCTGTTTTTT	CASKTGTGELFF
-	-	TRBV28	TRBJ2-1	TGTGCCAGCAGTGGCGATATAGGCTCCTACAATGAGCAGTTCTTC	CASSGDIGSYNEQFF
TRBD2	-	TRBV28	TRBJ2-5	TGTGCCAGCAGCCCATTACCCGGACTAGCGCTAGAGACCCAGTACTTC	CASSPLPGLALETQYF
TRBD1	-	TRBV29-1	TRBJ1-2	TGCAGCGTTGAATTCCCCCCAGGGGGCTCGGGCTACACCTTC	CSVEFPPGGSGYTF
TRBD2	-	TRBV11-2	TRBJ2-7	TGTGCCAGCAGCATACTAGCGGGAGTCCTCGAGCAGTACTTC	CASSILAGVLEQYF
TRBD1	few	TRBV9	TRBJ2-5	TGTGCCAGCAGCGTAGAGGACAGGGGGCTCCAAGAGACCCAGTACTTC	CASSVEDRGLQETQYF
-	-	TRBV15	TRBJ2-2	TGTGCCACCAGCAGAGATACCCAGTTCGGGGAGCTGTTTTTT	CATSRDTQFGELFF
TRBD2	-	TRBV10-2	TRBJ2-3	TGCGCCAGCAGTGAGGCGGGACTAGCGGGCACAGATACGCAGTATTTT	CASSEAGLAGTDTQYF
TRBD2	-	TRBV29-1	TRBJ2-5	TGCAGCGTTTCGGGAGGAAACGAATGGACCCAGTACTTC	CSVSGGNEWTQYF
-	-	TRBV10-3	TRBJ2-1	TGTGCCAGACCCCCCTCCGCCGAACCGAGCTCCTACAATGAGCAGTTCTTC	CARPPSAEPSSYNEQFF
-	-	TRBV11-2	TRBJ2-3	TGTGCCAGCAGCTTAGATCTGGCTATCCTCACAGATACGCAGTATTTT	CASSLDLAILTDTQYF
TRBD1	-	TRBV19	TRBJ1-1	TGTGCCAGTAGAGGGACAGGAGACACTGAAGCTTTCTTT	CASRGTGDTEAFF
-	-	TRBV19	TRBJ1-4	TGTGCCAGTCAAGAGGAGCTCGGTTGGGAAAAACTGTTTTTT	CASQEELGWEKLFF
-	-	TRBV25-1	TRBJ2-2	TGTGCCAGCAGTGAAGGGAGTGAGGCCGGGGAGCTGTTTTTT	CASSEGSEAGELFF
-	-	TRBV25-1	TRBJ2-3	TGTGCCAGCAGAGAAAATACAGGGACAGATACGCAGTATTTT	CASRENTGTDTQYF
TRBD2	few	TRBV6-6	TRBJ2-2	TGTGCCAGCGGGGGGACTAGCGACAACACCGGGGAGCTGTTTTTT	CASGGTSDNTGELFF
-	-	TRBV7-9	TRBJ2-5	TGTGCCAGCAGCTTACGGCCTTCAGAGACCCAGTACTTC	CASSLRPSETQYF
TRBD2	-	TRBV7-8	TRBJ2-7	TGTGCCAGCAGAAACAGAGGTGGGACTAGCGGGAGGGCCGAGTCCCACGAGCAGTACTTC	CASRNRGGTSGRAESHEQYF
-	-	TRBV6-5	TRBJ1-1	TGTGCCAGCAGTTTCCTTCCCGGAACTGAAGCTTTCTTT	CASSFLPGTEAFF
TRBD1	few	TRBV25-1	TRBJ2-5	TGTGCCAGCAGCGCCCACGGGACAGCACAAGAGACCCAGTACTTC	CASSAHGTAQETQYF
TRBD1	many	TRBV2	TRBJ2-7	TGTGCCACCCCTAGGCGGACAGGGTACTTC	CATPRRTGYF
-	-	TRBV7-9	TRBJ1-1	TGTGCCAGCAGACCCGCGAGAGGGGGGGGCACTGAAGCTTTCTTT	CASRPARGGGTEAFF
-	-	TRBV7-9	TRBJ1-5	TGTGCCAGCAGTTATACAGGGTCGAGCAATCAGCCCCAGCATTTT	CASSYTGSSNQPQHF
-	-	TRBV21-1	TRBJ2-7	TGTGCCAGCACCTCGATAGAGAGTCGGGATTACATTGACGAGCAGTACTTC	CASTSIESRDYIDEQYF
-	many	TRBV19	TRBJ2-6	TGTGCCAGTAGTATGGGGGGCTCTATCTCTGGGGCCAACGTCCTGACTTTC	CASSMGGSISGANVLTF
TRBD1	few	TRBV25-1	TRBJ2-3	TGTGCCAGCAGCCCGACCCGGGGACAGGCAACCACAGATACGCAGTATTTT	CASSPTRGQATTDTQYF
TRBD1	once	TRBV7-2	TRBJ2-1	TGTGCCAGCAGCACCCAGACAGGGGGCCTCTACAATGAGCAGTTCTTC	CASSTQTGGLYNEQFF
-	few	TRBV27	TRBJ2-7	TGTGCCAGCAGTTTATCTCTAGTGCTGAGCTCCTACGAGCAGTACTTC	CASSLSLVLSSYEQYF
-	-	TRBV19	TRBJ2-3	TGTGCCAGTAGTATAGACCCCGGGGGTAGCGGATTCGGCAGCACAGATACGCAGTATTTT	CASSIDPGGSGFGSTDTQYF
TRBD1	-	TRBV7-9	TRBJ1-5	TGTGCCAGCAGCGCCGCGACAGGGTATAGCAATCAGCCCCAGCATTTT	CASSAATGYSNQPQHF
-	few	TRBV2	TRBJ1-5	TGTGCCAGCGCTCCCAGGATTCAGCCCCAGCATTTT	CASAPRIQPQHF
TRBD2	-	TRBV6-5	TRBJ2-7	TGTGCCAGCAGCATAGGGACTAGCTCCTACGAGCAGTACTTC	CASSIGTSSYEQYF
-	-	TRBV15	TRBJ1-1	TGTGCCACCAGCAGAGAATCTTGGTCTCTCCGTGAAGCTTTCTTT	CATSRESWSLREAFF
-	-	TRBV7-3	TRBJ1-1	TGTGCCAGCAGCTTAGGGCGCCTGAACACTGAAGCTTTCTTT	CASSLGRLNTEAFF
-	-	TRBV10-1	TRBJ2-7	TGCGCCAGCAGTAGAGGGTACGAAGAGCAGTACTTC	CASSRGYEEQYF
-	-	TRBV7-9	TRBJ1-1	TGTGCCAGCAGCTTACAGGGACGGACTGAAGCTTTCTTT	CASSLQGRTEAFF
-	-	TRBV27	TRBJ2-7	TGTGCCAGCAGTCCCTCTTGGGGAGCGGCTAATTACGAGCAGTACTTC	CASSPSWGAANYEQYF
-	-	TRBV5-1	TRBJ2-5	TGCGCCAGCAGCGAACCGGGTGGGGGAGAGACCCAGTACTTC	CASSEPGGGETQYF
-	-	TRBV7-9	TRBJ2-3	TGTGCCAGCAGCTTAGCGGAGGGCCGACAAGTTGTCGGCTTGAATACGCAGTATTTT	CASSLAEGRQVVGLNTQYF
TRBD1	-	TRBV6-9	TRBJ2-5	TGTGCCAGCAGCCAGGACAGGGGTTCAGAGACCCAGTACTTC	CASSQDRGSETQYF
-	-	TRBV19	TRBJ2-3	TGTGCCAGTAGTATTGGGCTCACGAATACGCAGTATTTT	CASSIGLTNTQYF
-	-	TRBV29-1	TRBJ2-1	TGCAGGCTCAATGAGCAGTTCTTC	CRLNEQFF
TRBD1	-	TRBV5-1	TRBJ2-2	TGCGCCAGCAGCTCCCTCCCCACAGGGGCTAACACCGGGGAGCTGTTTTTT	CASSSLPTGANTGELFF
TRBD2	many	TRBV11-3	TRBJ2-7	TGTGCCAGCAGCTTCCGACTAGCGGGAGTAGATGAGCAGTACTTC	CASSFRLAGVDEQYF